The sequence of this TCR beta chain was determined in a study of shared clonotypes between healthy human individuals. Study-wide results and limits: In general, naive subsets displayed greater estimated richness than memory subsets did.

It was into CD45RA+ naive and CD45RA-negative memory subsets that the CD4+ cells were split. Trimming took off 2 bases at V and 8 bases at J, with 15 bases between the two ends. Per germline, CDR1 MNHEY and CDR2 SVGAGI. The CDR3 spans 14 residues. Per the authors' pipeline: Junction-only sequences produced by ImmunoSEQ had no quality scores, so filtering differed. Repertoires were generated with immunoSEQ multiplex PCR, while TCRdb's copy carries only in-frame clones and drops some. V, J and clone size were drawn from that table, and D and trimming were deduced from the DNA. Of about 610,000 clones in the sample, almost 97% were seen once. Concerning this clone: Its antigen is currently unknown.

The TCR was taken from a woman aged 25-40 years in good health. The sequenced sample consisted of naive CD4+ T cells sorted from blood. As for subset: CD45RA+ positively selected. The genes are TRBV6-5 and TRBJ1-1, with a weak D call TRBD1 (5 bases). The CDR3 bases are TGTGCCAGCAGTTACGGGACCCACGATAGAGAAGCTTTCTTT. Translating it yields CASSYGTHDREAFF.